Sequencing of this T cell receptor beta chain was carried out in a study of T cells in Graves' hyperthyroidism and ophthalmopathy. After removal of 4 bases from V and 6 bases from J, the junction contained 3 bases not matched to a gene. Germline V CDR1 and CDR2: MNHNS, SASEGT. The CDR3 covers 13 residues. Template material for amplifying TCR beta CDR3 regions consisted of RNA transcripts. In the first-round RT-PCR of the TCR CDR3, the HTBI primer set was used. TCRdb re-called the multiplex PCR reads through MiXCR, storing one row per CDR3 protein. Here the sample spans about 520,000 distinct CDR3 sequences, less than 25% being singletons.

This sequence was found in a man aged 18 to 29 with Graves' hyperthyroidism. This chain uses TRBV6-1 with TRBJ1-5, with 7 bases fitting TRBD1. Specimen: blood. The CDR3 DNA reads as TGTGCCAGCAGTGTACAGGGGACTCAGCCCCAGCATTTT. Protein sequence: CASSVQGTQPQHF.